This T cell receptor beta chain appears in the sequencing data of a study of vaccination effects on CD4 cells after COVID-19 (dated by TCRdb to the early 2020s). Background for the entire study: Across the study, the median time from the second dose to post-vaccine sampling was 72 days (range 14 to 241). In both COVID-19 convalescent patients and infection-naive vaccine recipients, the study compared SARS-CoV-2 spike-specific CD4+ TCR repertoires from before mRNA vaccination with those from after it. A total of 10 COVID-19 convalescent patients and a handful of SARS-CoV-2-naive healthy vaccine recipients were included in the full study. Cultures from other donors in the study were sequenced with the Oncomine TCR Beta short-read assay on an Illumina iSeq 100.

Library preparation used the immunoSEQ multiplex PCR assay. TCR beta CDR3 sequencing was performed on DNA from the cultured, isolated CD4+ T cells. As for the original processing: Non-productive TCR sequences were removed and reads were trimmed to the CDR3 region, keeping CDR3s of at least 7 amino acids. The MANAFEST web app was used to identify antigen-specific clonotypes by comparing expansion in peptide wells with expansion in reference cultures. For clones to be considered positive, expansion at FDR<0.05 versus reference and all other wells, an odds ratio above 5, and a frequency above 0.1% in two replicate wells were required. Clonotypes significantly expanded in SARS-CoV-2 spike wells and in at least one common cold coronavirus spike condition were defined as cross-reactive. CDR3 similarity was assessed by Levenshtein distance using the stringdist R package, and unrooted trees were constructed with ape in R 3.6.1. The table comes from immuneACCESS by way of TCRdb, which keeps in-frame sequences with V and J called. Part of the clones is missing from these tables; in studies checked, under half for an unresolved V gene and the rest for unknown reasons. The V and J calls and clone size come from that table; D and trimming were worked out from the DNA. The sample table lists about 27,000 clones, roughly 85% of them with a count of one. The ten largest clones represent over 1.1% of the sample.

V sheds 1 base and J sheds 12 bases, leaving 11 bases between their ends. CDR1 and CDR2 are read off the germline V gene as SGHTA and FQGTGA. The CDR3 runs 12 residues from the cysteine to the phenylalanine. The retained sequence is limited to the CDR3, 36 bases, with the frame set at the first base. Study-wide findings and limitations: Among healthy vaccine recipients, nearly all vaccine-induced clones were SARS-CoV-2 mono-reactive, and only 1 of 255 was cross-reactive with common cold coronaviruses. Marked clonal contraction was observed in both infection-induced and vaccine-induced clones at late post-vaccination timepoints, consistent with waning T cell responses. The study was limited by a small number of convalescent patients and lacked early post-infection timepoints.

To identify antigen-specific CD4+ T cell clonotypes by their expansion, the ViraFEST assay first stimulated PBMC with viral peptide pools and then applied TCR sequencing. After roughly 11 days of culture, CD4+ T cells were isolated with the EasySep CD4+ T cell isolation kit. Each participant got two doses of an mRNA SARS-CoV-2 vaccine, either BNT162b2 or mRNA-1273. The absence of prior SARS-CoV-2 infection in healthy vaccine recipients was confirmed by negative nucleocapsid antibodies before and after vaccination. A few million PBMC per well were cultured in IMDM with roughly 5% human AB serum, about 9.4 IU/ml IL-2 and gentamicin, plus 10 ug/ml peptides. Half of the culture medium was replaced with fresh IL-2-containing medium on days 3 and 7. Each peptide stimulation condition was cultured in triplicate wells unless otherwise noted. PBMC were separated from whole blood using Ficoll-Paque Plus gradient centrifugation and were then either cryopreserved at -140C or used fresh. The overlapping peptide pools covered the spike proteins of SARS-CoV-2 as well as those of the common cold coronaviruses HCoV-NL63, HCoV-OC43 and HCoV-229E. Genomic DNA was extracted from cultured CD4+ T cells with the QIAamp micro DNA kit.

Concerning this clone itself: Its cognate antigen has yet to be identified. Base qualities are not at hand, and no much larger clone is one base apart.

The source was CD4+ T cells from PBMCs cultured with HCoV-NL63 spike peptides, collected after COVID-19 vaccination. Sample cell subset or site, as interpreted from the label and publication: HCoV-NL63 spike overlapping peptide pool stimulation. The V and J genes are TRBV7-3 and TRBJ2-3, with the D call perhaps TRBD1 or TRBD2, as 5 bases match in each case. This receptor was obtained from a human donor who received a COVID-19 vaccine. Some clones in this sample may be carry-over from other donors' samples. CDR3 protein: CASSLIGTEQYF. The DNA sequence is TGTGCCAGCAGCTTAATCGGGACGGAACAGTATTTT.